This TCR beta chain emerged from a study of T-cell reconstitution after alpha-beta-depleted transplantation in children. CDR1 is SGHAT, CDR2 FQNNGV, per germline. This CDR3 spans 13 amino acids. Trimming left V 1 base short and J 5 bases short, with 7 bases between. This sample's TCRbeta library carried unique molecular identifier barcodes. TCRdb fed the PCR reads into MiXCR, producing one record per CDR3 protein. The top ten hold less than 4.5% of the sample, which has 350,000 to 400,000 distinct CDR3 sequences, roughly 22% seen once. J is TRBJ2-3 and V is TRBV11-2; D is unresolved. The sequences come from PBMCs from the stem cell graft donor, collected from the stem cell graft. This receptor was identified in a human donor who donated a stem cell graft to a child with acute myeloid leukemia. The chain's CDR3 is CASSLGRGDTQYF. The CDR3 DNA sequence: TGTGCCAGCAGCTTAGGACGCGGAGATACGCAGTATTTT.